This TCR beta chain was recovered during a study of Graves' ophthalmopathy and Graves' hyperthyroidism. Turning to the study itself: Upon initial diagnosis and before any treatment, peripheral blood was collected.

Study-level results: In separating ophthalmopathy from stable hyperthyroidism, a 13-signature model achieved about 90% sensitivity and 81.08% specificity.

Comments on this clonotype: The target antigen is unknown. The junction departs from germline at one end; a sequencing error may be responsible.

Beta-chain TCR CDR3 regions were amplified from RNA transcripts. RT-PCR was first run with HTBI primers, then multiplex PCR in a second round. TCRdb reanalysed the multiplex PCR reads using MiXCR and keeps one entry per CDR3 protein. Of 600,000 to 700,000 distinct CDR3 sequences listed, just over 40% are singletons. None of the included patients had other autoimmune diseases, uncontrolled infections, pregnancy or lactation, as these led to exclusion. The CDR3 spans 13 residues. The germline V gene encodes CDR1 SGHTA and CDR2 FQGTGA. The V and J genes are TRBV7-3 and TRBJ2-7, with D perhaps TRBD1 (6 bases). Sequenced sample: peripheral blood. The TCR was taken from an adult man with Graves' ophthalmopathy. The chain's CDR3 is CASSLNRVDEQYF. The CDR3 coding sequence is TGTGCCAGCAGTTTAAACAGGGTAGACGAGCAGTACTTC. The whole variable domain, filled in from reference TRBV7-3 and TRBJ2-7, reads GAGVSQTPSNKVTEKGKYVELRCDPISGHTALYWYRQSLGQGPEFLIYFQGTGAADDSGLPNDRFFAVRPEGSVSTLKIQRTERGDSAVYLCASSLNRVDEQYFGPGTRLTVT.